The rows below give T cell receptor beta chains drawn from one sample of a study of control samples from healthy donors and cancer patients. TCRdb keeps only in-frame clones here, not all; method: immunoSEQ multiplex PCR. The sample holds 85,000 to 95,000 clones, 88% seen once. The sample comprised blood. The source is a woman in her 70s in good health. Each CDR3 is given with its conserved first and last residue.

TRBV4-3	TRBJ1-5	CASSHEVGSNQPQHF
TRBV7-2	TRBJ1-2	CASSSSTTNYGYTF
TRBV3-1/TRBV3-2	TRBJ2-5	CASSPGPEETQYF
TRBV6-5	TRBJ2-5	CASSQLAGGQETQYF
TRBV5-1	TRBJ2-1	CAIQDSYNEQFF
TRBV2	TRBJ1-3	CASSERQGGVNTIYF
TRBV20-1	TRBJ2-2	CSASKNTGELFF
TRBV11-3	TRBJ2-1	CASSLDGPGVLSYNEQFF
TRBV6-5	TRBJ2-3	CASRGGRFADTQYF
TRBV5-1	TRBJ2-4	CASSSATGGIDIQYF
TRBV5-1	TRBJ1-6	CASSLAGQGSNSPLHF
TRBV6-5	TRBJ2-1	CASTGATYNEQFF
TRBV3-1/TRBV3-2	TRBJ1-3	CASSQDMGNTIYF